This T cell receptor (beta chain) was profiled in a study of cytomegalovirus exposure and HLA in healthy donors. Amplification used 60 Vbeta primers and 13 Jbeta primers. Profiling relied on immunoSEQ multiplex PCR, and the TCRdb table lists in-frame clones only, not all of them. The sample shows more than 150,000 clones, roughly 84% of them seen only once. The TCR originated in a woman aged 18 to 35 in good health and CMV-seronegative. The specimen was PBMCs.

The CDR3 reads CASGLARDSSTDTQYF. The CDR3 DNA reads TGTGCTAGTGGTTTGGCCCGGGACAGCTCCACAGATACGCAGTATTTT. The chain combines TRBV12-5 with TRBJ2-3, with 7 bases fitting TRBD1. Germline loops: CDR1 LGHNT, CDR2 FRNRAP. Losses at the gene ends were 1 base for V and 2 bases for J; bases not matched to a gene: 6. The CDR3 spans 16 residues.